The present entry profiles one T cell receptor (beta chain) with its context. V lost 11 bases and J lost 0, with 25 bases in between. The CDR3 extends over 17 amino acids. Libraries were prepared by immunoSEQ multiplex PCR; TCRdb keeps only in-frame clonotypes and omits some of them. The data contain 14,000 or so clones, 83% of them seen just once; the ten biggest clones take up around 23%. The sample belongs to a study of blood T cell repertoires in COVID-19. Study context: COVID-19 samples, acute and convalescent, were from the United States, Italy and Spain. Sources were T cells, B-cell-depleted T cells, or PBMCs; the material itself was cDNA or gDNA.

The gene calls are TRBV23-1 and TRBJ1-1; D call uncertain. TRBV23-1 is annotated as an ORF whose role is uncertain. What was sequenced was peripheral blood. This TCR was sampled from a woman aged 55-69 years with acute or convalescent COVID-19. Here the CDR3 DNA reads TGCGCCCGACCCCCCGGGAGAAACCGGGCCCTGAACACTGAAGCTTTCTTT. This gives the protein CARPPGRNRALNTEAFF.